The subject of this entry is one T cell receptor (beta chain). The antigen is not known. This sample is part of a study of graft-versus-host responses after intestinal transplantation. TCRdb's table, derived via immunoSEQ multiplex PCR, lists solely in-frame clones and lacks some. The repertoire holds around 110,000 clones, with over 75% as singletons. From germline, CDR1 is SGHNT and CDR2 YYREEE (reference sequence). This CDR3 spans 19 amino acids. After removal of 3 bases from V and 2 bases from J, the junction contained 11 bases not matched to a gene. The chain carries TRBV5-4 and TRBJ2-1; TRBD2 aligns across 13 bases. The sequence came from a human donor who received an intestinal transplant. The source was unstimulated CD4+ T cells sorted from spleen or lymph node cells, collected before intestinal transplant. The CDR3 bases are TGTGCCAGCAGCTCCTTATCCGGGACTAGCGGGGCCCCCTACAATGAGCAGTTCTTC. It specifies CASSSLSGTSGAPYNEQFF. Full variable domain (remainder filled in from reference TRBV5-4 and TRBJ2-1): ETGVTQSPTHLIKTRGQQVTLRCSSQSGHNTVSWYQQALGQGPQFIFQYYREEENGRGNFPPRFSGLQFPNYSSELNVNALELDDSALYLCASSSLSGTSGAPYNEQFFGPGTRLTVL.